These 8 T cell receptor beta chains share one sample of origin, sequenced in a study of cytotoxic CD8 clonotypes in ibrutinib-treated CLL. This table comes from immunoSEQ multiplex PCR, and its TCRdb copy is limited to in-frame clones, with some not included. The profile covers more than 200,000 clones, with 60% to 80% appearing a single time and approximately 6.3% taken by the ten largest. The starting material was PBMCs, obtained after 12 months of ibrutinib treatment. The receptors derive from a human donor with chronic lymphocytic leukemia.

This clone was seen many times. The CDR3 DNA reads TGTGCCAGTAGTATATACTATGGCTACACCTTC. The encoded protein is CASSIYYGYTF. The rearrangement uses TRBV19 and TRBJ1-2; D not certain. Germline V CDR1 and CDR2: LNHDA, SQIVND (reference sequence). Trimming cost V 2 bases and J 3 bases, with 1 base left between them. The CDR3 has 11 amino acids.

The chain recombines TRBV29-1 with TRBJ1-5; D remains unclear. CDR1 and CDR2 from the germline V gene are SQVTM and ANQGSEA. V lost 4 bases and J lost 4, with 11 bases in between. This CDR3 comprises 13 residues. CDR3 DNA: TGCAGCGTTGGTGGGCAGCTTAATCAGCCCCAGCATTTT. Residues: CSVGGQLNQPQHF. Full variable domain (rest looked up from reference TRBV29-1 and TRBJ1-5): SAVISQKPSRDICQRGTSLTIQCQVDSQVTMMFWYRQQPGQSLTLIATANQGSEATYESGFVIDKFPISRPNLTFSTLTVSNMSPEDSSIYLCSVGGQLNQPQHFGDGTRLSIL.

The rearrangement links TRBV7-8 to TRBJ2-2; D not resolved. The CDR3 consists of 13 residues. The germline V gene encodes CDR1 SGHVS and CDR2 FQNEAQ. The ends were cut back, 5 bases at V and 6 bases at J, with 10 bases in the middle. The CDR3: CASSGRKAGELFF. DNA for the CDR3: TGTGCCAGCAGCGGTAGGAAGGCCGGGGAGCTGTTTTTT.

The chain recombines TRBV7-7 with TRBJ1-4; D unclear. CDR3 length: 14 amino acids. The V end lost 5 bases, the J end lost 4 bases, and 11 bases lay between the germline ends. Looked up from germline, CDR1 is SSHAT and CDR2 is FNYEAQ (reference sequence). CDR3 protein: CASSEGRSNEKLFF. DNA of the CDR3: TGTGCCAGCAGCGAGGGCAGGAGTAATGAAAAACTGTTTTTT.

The chain uses TRBV4-3 and TRBJ2-3; TRBD2 matches at 7 bases. This CDR3 has 17 amino acids. Germline CDR1 reads LGHNA; CDR2 reads YSLEER. Germline trimming cut 0 bases from V and 2 bases from J; bases unmatched to any gene: 8. DNA of the CDR3: TGCGCCAGCAGCCAAGAACCGGCTAGCGGTTTCACAGATACGCAGTATTTT. This translates into CASSQEPASGFTDTQYF.

V is TRBV28 and J is TRBJ1-5, with D perhaps matching TRBD1 (6 bases). Trimming removed 8 bases from V and 3 bases from J, with 17 bases in between. CDR1 is MDHEN, CDR2 SYDVKM, per germline. The CDR3 covers 15 residues. DNA of the CDR3: TGTGCCAGCTCTCCGGCGGGGGCTAACAATCAGCCCCAGCATTTT. The encoded protein is CASSPAGANNQPQHF.

The chain recombines TRBV28 with TRBJ2-1, with D tentatively TRBD2 (5 bases). There are 16 residues in the CDR3. The germline CDR1 and CDR2 sequences are MDHEN and SYDVKM. V lost 6 bases, J lost 2 bases, and 17 bases lay in between. The CDR3 region has the DNA TGTGCCAGCAGAAACTCCGGTGGGGAGACCTACAATGAGCAGTTCTTC. This codes for CASRNSGGETYNEQFF.

The rearrangement uses TRBV30 and TRBJ1-1, with 7 positions matching TRBD1. Germline V gives CDR1 GTSNPN, CDR2 SVGIG (reference sequence). Unmatched junction bases numbered 8, after V lost 0 bases and J lost 4 bases. The length of the CDR3 is 15 residues. The CDR3 region is CAWSVLTGIGTEAFF. CDR3 nucleotide sequence: TGTGCCTGGAGTGTATTGACAGGGATCGGCACTGAAGCTTTCTTT.